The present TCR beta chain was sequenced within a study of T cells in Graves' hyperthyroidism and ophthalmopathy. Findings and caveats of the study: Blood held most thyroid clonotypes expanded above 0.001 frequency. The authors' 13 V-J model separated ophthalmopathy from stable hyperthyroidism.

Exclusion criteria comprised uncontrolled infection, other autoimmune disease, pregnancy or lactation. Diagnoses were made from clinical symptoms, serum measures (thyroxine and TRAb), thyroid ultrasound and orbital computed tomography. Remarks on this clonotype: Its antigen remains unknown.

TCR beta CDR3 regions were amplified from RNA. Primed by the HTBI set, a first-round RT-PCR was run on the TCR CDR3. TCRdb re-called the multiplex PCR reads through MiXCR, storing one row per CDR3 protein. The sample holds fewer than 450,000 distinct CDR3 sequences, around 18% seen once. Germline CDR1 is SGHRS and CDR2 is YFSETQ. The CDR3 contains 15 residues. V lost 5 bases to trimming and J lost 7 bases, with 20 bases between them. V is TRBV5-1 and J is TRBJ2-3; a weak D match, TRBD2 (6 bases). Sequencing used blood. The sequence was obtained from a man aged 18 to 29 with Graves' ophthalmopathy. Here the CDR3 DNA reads TGCGCCAGCAGAGAAACCTGGGGGGTTGTTTATACGCAGTATTTT. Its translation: CASRETWGVVYTQYF. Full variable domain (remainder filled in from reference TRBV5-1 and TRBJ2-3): KAGVTQTPRYLIKTRGQQVTLSCSPISGHRSVSWYQQTPGQGLQFLFEYFSETQRNKGNFPGRFSGRQFSNSRSEMNVSTLELGDSALYLCASRETWGVVYTQYFGPGTRLTVL.